One sample yielded the 21 T cell receptor beta chains listed below, sequenced in a study of shared clonotypes between healthy human individuals (dated by TCRdb to about 2020). Preparation of the library involved the immunoSEQ multiplex PCR assay. The table comes from immuneACCESS by way of TCRdb, which keeps in-frame sequences with V and J called. Part of the clones is missing from these tables; in studies checked, under half for an unresolved V gene and the rest for unknown reasons. A total of about 1 million clones appear in this sample, around 74% of them only once. Together, the top ten hold 1.2% to 1.5% of the sample. What was sequenced was memory CD4+ T cells sorted from blood. Sample cell subset or site, as interpreted from the label and publication: CD45RA-negative fraction. These receptor sequences come from a man aged 18 to 29 in good health.

Comments on this clone: The sample contains more than one DNA sequence encoding this CDR3. The genes are TRBV19 and TRBJ2-5; maybe TRBD2 (6 bases). V was trimmed by 3 bases and J by 5 bases, leaving 7 bases between them. This CDR3 contains 12 residues. Per the germline V gene, CDR1 is LNHDA and CDR2 is SQIVND (reference sequence). CDR3 DNA sequence: TGTGCCAGTAGTATCGGGGGTGAGACCCAGTACTTC. Amino acids: CASSIGGETQYF.

This clone was seen a handful of times. V usage is TRBV2 and J usage is TRBJ1-5; D is possibly TRBD1 (6 bases). V dropped 6 bases and J dropped 0 bases, with 12 bases sitting between them. Germline V CDR1 and CDR2: SNHLY, FYNNEI. This CDR3 contains 15 residues. The CDR3 coding sequence is TGTGCCAGCAGAAAACAGGGCAATAGCAATCAGCCCCAGCATTTT. Translated, it gives CASRKQGNSNQPQHF. Full variable domain (remainder filled in from reference TRBV2 and TRBJ1-5): EPEVTQTPSHQVTQMGQEVILRCVPISNHLYFYWYRQILGQKVEFLVSFYNNEISEKSEIFDDQFSVERPDGSNFTLKIRSTKLEDSAMYFCASRKQGNSNQPQHFGDGTRLSIL.

The chain combines TRBV6-5 with TRBJ2-7; D gene ambiguous. Trimming removed 6 bases from V and 3 bases from J, with 15 bases in between. The CDR3 runs 14 residues. The V gene's germline CDR1 is MNHEY and CDR2 SVGAGI. As DNA, the CDR3 is TGTGCCAGCAGACCCCGCTCCCTCTTCTACGAGCAGTACTTC. This translates into CASRPRSLFYEQYF.

The rearrangement uses TRBV5-4 and TRBJ2-7; 7 bases fit TRBD2. The germline V gene encodes CDR1 SGHNT and CDR2 YYREEE (reference sequence). Losses at the gene ends were 6 bases for V and 0 bases for J; bases not matched to a gene: 6. This CDR3 contains 14 residues. The CDR3 here is CASTQGGSSYEQYF. The CDR3, as DNA: TGTGCCAGCACCCAGGGAGGGAGCTCCTACGAGCAGTACTTC.

The CDR3 DNA follows: TGTGCCAGCAGTGACAGGGGGAGCAATCAGCCCCAGCATTTT. Amino acids: CASSDRGSNQPQHF. The chain carries TRBV6-1 and TRBJ1-5; 7 nucleotides agree with TRBD1. CDR3 size: 14 residues. Germline V gene sequence: CDR1 MNHNS, CDR2 SASEGT. V shed 3 bases, J shed 1 base, and the junction held 0 bases outside the gene matches.

The V and J genes are TRBV11-2 and TRBJ1-6; D gene unclear. This CDR3 has 13 residues. Deletions cut 5 bases from V and 7 bases from J, with 9 bases between. Per germline, CDR1 SGHAT and CDR2 FQNNGV. The CDR3 here is CASSQSTNSPLHF. CDR3 bases: TGTGCCAGCAGCCAATCGACAAATTCACCCCTCCACTTT.

The chain joins TRBV5-6 to TRBJ1-1, with D perhaps matching TRBD1 (5 bases). Germline V gene data show CDR1 as SGHDT and CDR2 as YYEEEE. This CDR3 is 15 amino acids long. Trimming took off 1 base at V and 4 bases at J, with 14 bases between the two ends. Here the CDR3 DNA reads TGTGCCAGCAGCTTGATCAGGGTTGAAGGCACTGAAGCTTTCTTT. Its translation: CASSLIRVEGTEAFF.

The chain is built from TRBV2 and TRBJ1-2, with D hard to call. Germline assignment: CDR1 SNHLY and CDR2 FYNNEI. Trimming cost V 5 bases and J 7 bases, with 8 bases left between them. This CDR3 has 11 residues. The DNA for the CDR3 is TGTGCCAGCAGTCCCGATCGTGGCTACACCTTC. Its translation is CASSPDRGYTF.

In DNA form, the CDR3 reads TGTGCCAGCAGCTCGGGACTTCCCACAGATACGCAGTATTTT. As protein: CASSSGLPTDTQYF. V usage is TRBV7-9 and J usage is TRBJ2-3, with D perhaps TRBD2 (6 bases). The CDR3 covers 14 residues. Germline V gives CDR1 SEHNR, CDR2 FQNEAQ (reference sequence). Trimming stripped 4 bases from V and 2 bases from J, with 10 bases between.

This chain joins TRBV2 and TRBJ1-5; possible D gene TRBD1, 5 bases. The CDR3 has 17 amino acids. Germline V gene sequence: CDR1 SNHLY, CDR2 FYNNEI. V dropped 0 bases and J dropped 1 base, with 13 bases sitting between them. DNA of the CDR3: TGTGCCAGCAGTGAAGCCCGGGGGACCAAGAGCAATCAGCCCCAGCATTTT. Residues: CASSEARGTKSNQPQHF.

The rearrangement links TRBV15 to TRBJ1-5; no reliable D call. Germline values: CDR1 LNHNV, CDR2 YYDKDF (reference sequence). The CDR3 has 16 amino acids. V was trimmed by 4 bases and J by 0 bases, leaving 13 bases between them. The CDR3 DNA reads TGTGCCACCAGCACGACTGGGGAAAATAGCAATCAGCCCCAGCATTTT. This codes for CATSTTGENSNQPQHF.

The V gene is TRBV18, the J gene TRBJ2-7, with 7 nucleotides matching TRBD1. Unmatched junction bases numbered 8, after V lost 3 bases and J lost 0 bases. This CDR3 has 16 residues. Germline V gives CDR1 KGHSH, CDR2 LQKENI. CDR3 residues: CASSPGQLGSSYEQYF. CDR3 in DNA: TGTGCCAGCTCACCGGGACAGCTTGGGAGCTCCTACGAGCAGTACTTC. Together with reference TRBV18 and TRBJ2-7, the CDR3 gives the full variable domain: NAGVMQNPRHLVRRRGQEARLRCSPMKGHSHVYWYRQLPEEGLKFMVYLQKENIIDESGMPKERFSAEFPKEGPSILRIQQVVRGDSAAYFCASSPGQLGSSYEQYFGPGTRLTVT.

The DNA for the CDR3 is TGTGCCAGCAGCTTAACGGATGGCTACACCTTC. This sequence encodes CASSLTDGYTF. This chain uses TRBV7-9 with TRBJ1-2; D gene uncertain. The V gene lost 2 bases and the J gene lost 6 bases, with 4 bases spanning the gap. The germline gives CDR1 SEHNR, CDR2 FQNEAQ (reference sequence). This CDR3 region has 11 residues. The variable domain in full, completed from reference TRBV7-9 and TRBJ1-2, reads DTGVSQNPRHKITKRGQNVTFRCDPISEHNRLYWYRQTLGQGPEFLTYFQNEAQLEKSRLLSDRFSAERPKGSFSTLEIQRTEQGDSAMYLCASSLTDGYTFGSGTRLTVV.

The V and J genes are TRBV4-1 and TRBJ2-1, with 7 bases aligning to TRBD1. J lost 8 bases, V lost 0 bases, and 7 bases had no gene match. The V gene's germline CDR1 is MGHRA and CDR2 YSYEKL. The CDR3 runs 15 residues. The DNA of the CDR3 is TGCGCCAGCAGCCAAGAGGGGACAGCCGGCCATGAGCAGTTCTTC. Translated, it gives CASSQEGTAGHEQFF.

CDR3: CASSLEARNTEAFF. CDR3 sequence (DNA): TGTGCCAGCAGCTTGGAGGCGAGGAACACTGAAGCTTTCTTT. The chain combines TRBV5-4 with TRBJ1-1, with unresolved D. V lost 0 bases to trimming and J lost 1 base, with 7 bases between them. The CDR3 sequence is 14 residues long. Germline V gene sequence: CDR1 SGHNT, CDR2 YYREEE (reference sequence). The full variable domain, rest sourced from reference TRBV5-4 and TRBJ1-1, is ETGVTQSPTHLIKTRGQQVTLRCSSQSGHNTVSWYQQALGQGPQFIFQYYREEENGRGNFPPRFSGLQFPNYSSELNVNALELDDSALYLCASSLEARNTEAFFGQGTRLTVV.

In DNA form, the CDR3 reads TGTGCCAGTAGTATGGGGGAGGCTGGAAAACTGTTTTTT. It translates to CASSMGEAGKLFF. The chain links TRBV19 to TRBJ1-4; maybe TRBD1 (5 bases). CDR3 length: 13 amino acids. Germline lookup yields CDR1 LNHDA and CDR2 SQIVND (reference sequence). Trimming removed 3 bases from V and 10 bases from J, with 12 bases in between.

The V gene is TRBV15, the J gene TRBJ2-5; 7 bases are shared with TRBD2. The CDR3 is 15 amino acids. CDR1 is LNHNV, CDR2 YYDKDF, per germline (reference sequence). With V trimmed by 0 bases and J by 3 bases, 4 bases remained unmatched. The CDR3: CATSRDGEGEETQYF. The CDR3 DNA sequence: TGTGCCACCAGCAGAGATGGGGAGGGAGAAGAGACCCAGTACTTC. The full variable domain, its missing parts supplied by reference TRBV15 and TRBJ2-5, is DAMVIQNPRYQVTQFGKPVTLSCSQTLNHNVMYWYQQKSSQAPKLLFHYYDKDFNNEADTPDNFQSRRPNTSFCFLDIRSPGLGDTAMYLCATSRDGEGEETQYFGPGTRLLVL.

The V and J genes are TRBV7-9 and TRBJ2-7; D possibly corresponds to TRBD1 (5 bases). The CDR3 is made up of 14 amino acids. CDR1 and CDR2 from the germline V gene are SEHNR and FQNEAQ (reference sequence). Trimming took 2 bases from V and 4 from J, leaving 12 bases between them. The CDR3 is CASSLSDSLYEQYF. The DNA for the CDR3 is TGTGCCAGCAGCTTATCCGACAGCCTGTACGAGCAGTACTTC.

The chain carries TRBV14 and TRBJ1-4; D unresolved. Germline-derived CDR1 and CDR2 are SGHDN and FVKESK. With 4 bases removed from V and 8 bases from J, the gap between germline ends came to 20 bases. The CDR3 sequence is 16 residues long. The CDR3 DNA is TGTGCCAGCAGCCGGGCTGGCTCCGACTTATCGGAAAAACTGTTTTTT. Protein sequence: CASSRAGSDLSEKLFF.

The genes are TRBV2 and TRBJ1-6; the D gene is possibly TRBD1 (5 bases). Germline lookup yields CDR1 SNHLY and CDR2 FYNNEI. Trimming removed 6 bases at V and 7 bases at J, with 13 bases between. The CDR3 has 14 amino acids. The CDR3 coding sequence is TGTGCCAGCAGGGCGGGAAGGGACAATTCACCCCTCCACTTT. Encoded protein: CASRAGRDNSPLHF.

The rearrangement links TRBV5-1 to TRBJ2-5; TRBD1 is a possible D gene (6 bases). Between the trimmed V and J ends, which lost 2 bases and 4 bases, there was a span of 12 bases. CDR1 is SGHRS, CDR2 YFSETQ, per germline. The CDR3 runs 14 residues. CDR3: CASSLRGRGETQYF. CDR3 DNA: TGCGCCAGCAGCTTAAGGGGCAGGGGAGAGACCCAGTACTTC.